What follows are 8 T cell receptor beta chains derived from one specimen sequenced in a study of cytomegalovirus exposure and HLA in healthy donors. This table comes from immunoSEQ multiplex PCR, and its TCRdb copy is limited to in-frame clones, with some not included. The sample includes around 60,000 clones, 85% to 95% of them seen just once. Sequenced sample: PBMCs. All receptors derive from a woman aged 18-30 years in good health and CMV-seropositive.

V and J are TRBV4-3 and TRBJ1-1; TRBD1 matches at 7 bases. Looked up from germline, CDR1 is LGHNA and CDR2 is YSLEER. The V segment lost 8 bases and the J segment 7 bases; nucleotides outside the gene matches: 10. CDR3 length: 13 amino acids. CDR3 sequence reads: CASEDRVGGEAFF. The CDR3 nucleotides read TGCGCCAGCGAAGACAGGGTAGGGGGTGAAGCTTTCTTT.

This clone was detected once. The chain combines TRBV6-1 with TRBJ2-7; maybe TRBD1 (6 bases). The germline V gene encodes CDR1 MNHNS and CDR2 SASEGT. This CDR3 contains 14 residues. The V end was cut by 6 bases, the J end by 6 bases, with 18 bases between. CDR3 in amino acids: CASSGQNPSGEQYF. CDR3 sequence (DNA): TGTGCCAGCAGCGGACAGAACCCCTCTGGCGAGCAGTACTTC.

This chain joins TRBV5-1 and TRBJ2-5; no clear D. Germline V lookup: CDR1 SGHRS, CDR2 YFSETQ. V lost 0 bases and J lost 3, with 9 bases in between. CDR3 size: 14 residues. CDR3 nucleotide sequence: TGCGCCAGCAGCTTGGCGGCTGGAGAAGAGACCCAGTACTTC. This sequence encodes CASSLAAGEETQYF.

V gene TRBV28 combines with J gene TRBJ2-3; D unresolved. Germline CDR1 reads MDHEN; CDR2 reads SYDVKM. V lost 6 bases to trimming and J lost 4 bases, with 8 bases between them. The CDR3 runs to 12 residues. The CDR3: CASRRLSDTQYF. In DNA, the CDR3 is TGTGCCAGCAGGAGGTTATCAGATACGCAGTATTTT. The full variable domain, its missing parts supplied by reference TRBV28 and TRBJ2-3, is DVKVTQSSRYLVKRTGEKVFLECVQDMDHENMFWYRQDPGLGLRLIYFSYDVKMKEKGDIPEGYSVSREKKERFSLILESASTNQTSMYLCASRRLSDTQYFGPGTRLTVL.

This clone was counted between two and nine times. The DNA for the CDR3 is TGTGCCAGCAGCTTCGACACACCGTCCTATGGCTACACCTTC. Its translation: CASSFDTPSYGYTF. V and J are TRBV11-2 and TRBJ1-2; D not certain. V was trimmed by 3 bases and J by 4 bases, leaving 12 bases between them. Germline lookup yields CDR1 SGHAT and CDR2 FQNNGV. The CDR3 consists of 14 residues. The full variable domain, rest sourced from reference TRBV11-2 and TRBJ1-2, is EAGVAQSPRYKIIEKRQSVAFWCNPISGHATLYWYQQILGQGPKLLIQFQNNGVVDDSQLPKDRFSAERLKGVDSTLKIQPAKLEDSAVYLCASSFDTPSYGYTFGSGTRLTVV.

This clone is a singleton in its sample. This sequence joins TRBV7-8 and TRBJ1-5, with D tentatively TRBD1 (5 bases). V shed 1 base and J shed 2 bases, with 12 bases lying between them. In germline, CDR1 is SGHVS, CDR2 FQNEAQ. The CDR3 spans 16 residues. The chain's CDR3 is CASSLEGWSGNQPQHF. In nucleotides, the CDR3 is TGTGCCAGCAGCTTAGAGGGGTGGTCGGGCAATCAGCCCCAGCATTTT.

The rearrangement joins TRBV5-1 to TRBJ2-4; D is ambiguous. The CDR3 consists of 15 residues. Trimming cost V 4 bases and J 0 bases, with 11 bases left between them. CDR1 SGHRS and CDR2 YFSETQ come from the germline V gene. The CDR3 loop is CASSPETVAKNIQYF. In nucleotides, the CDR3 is TGCGCCAGCAGCCCGGAGACGGTAGCCAAAAACATTCAGTACTTC.

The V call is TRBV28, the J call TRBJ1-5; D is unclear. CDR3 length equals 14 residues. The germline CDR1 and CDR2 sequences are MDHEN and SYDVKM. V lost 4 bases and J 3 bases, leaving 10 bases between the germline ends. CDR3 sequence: CASSYDMFNQPQHF. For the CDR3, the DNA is TGTGCCAGCAGTTATGACATGTTCAATCAGCCCCAGCATTTT.